The source of this TCR beta chain is a study of molecular identifiers for immune sequencing clone quantification. Bulk TCR libraries were made with methods that had been previously described and with listed TCR primers. TCRdb itself ran the PCR reads through MiXCR, one entry per CDR3 protein. The sample has approximately 670,000 distinct CDR3 sequences; 20% are singletons. This clonotype has a count of ten or more. Germline V gene sequence: CDR1 SGHRS, CDR2 YFSETQ. CDR3 length: 14 amino acids. V lost 6 bases and J lost 9; bases outside the gene matches: 7. The sequenced sample was naive CD8+ T cells from blood, with Jurkat cell RNA spiked in. Noted subset: FACS-sorted CD8+CD4-CCR7+CD45RA+ naive T cells. The rearrangement joins TRBV5-1 to TRBJ1-6; 9 bases map to TRBD1. This receptor was obtained from a human donor in good health. Some libraries in this study had Jurkat cell RNA spiked in. The CDR3 DNA reads TGCGCCAGCACCCTGGACAGGGGCGGTTCACCCCTCCACTTT. The encoded protein is CASTLDRGGSPLHF.